This TCR beta chain was sequenced in a study of blood T cell repertoires in COVID-19. This clone was detected only once. Produced via immunoSEQ multiplex PCR; TCRdb's table is partial and in-frame only. The data show some 110,000 clones, over 75% seen once. Trimming at V came to 4 bases and at J to 0 bases, leaving 1 base not matched to a gene. The CDR3 sequence is 14 residues long. CDR1 is SQVTM, CDR2 ANQGSEA, per germline. The rearrangement uses TRBV29-1 and TRBJ1-3; 9 bases align to TRBD1. The receptor was isolated from a man in his forties or fifties with acute or convalescent COVID-19. Source material: peripheral blood. As DNA, the CDR3 is TGCAGCGTTGCGGACAGGGGCTCTGGAAACACCATATATTTT. Its protein product is CSVADRGSGNTIYF.